This TCR beta chain was found in a study of blood T cells in healthy people across ages. It was with a sample-barcoded 5' primer and a J-beta primer mix that a second PCR of roughly 7 to 12 cycles was run. A template-switch adaptor with 12 random nucleotides tagged each cDNA molecule. TCRdb re-analysed the 5' RACE reads in MiXCR, keeping a single row per CDR3 protein. The sample lists 730,000 or so distinct CDR3 sequences; approximately 43% were seen once. From germline, CDR1 is LGHDT and CDR2 YNNKEL (reference sequence). V lost 3 bases and J 1 base, leaving 9 bases between the germline ends. The CDR3 covers 14 residues.

The sample consisted of blood. The clonotype comes from a woman in her sixties or seventies in good health. J is TRBJ2-5 and V is TRBV3-1; possible D gene TRBD1, 6 bases. The CDR3 DNA follows: TGTGCCAGCAGCCACGCAGGGGTCCAAGAGACCCAGTACTTC. It specifies CASSHAGVQETQYF.